The source of this T cell receptor beta chain is a study of blood T cell repertoires in COVID-19 (dated by TCRdb to the early 2020s). A note on the overall study: Samples from collaborators originated in the United States, Italy and Spain and spanned both the acute and convalescent phases of COVID-19. The prospective study material was composed of cDNA or gDNA derived from T cells, B-cell-depleted T cells, or PBMCs. Deeply sampled blood TCRbeta repertoires from subjects exposed to, actively infected with, or recovered from COVID-19 were included in the dataset. The repertoires were released in a freely available public database meant as a resource for research on the immune response to SARS-CoV-2. Samples were obtained from the ongoing ImmuneRACE study (first 160 participants) and from over 1,000 subjects provided by 6 global collaborators. The sample metadata nearly always contained a de-identified subject ID, COVID-19 status, age in years and sex. Where HLA class I and class II types were available, the types were taken from metadata supplied by the sample provider, not from assay-based typing. Results the study describes overall, beyond this receptor: How much clinical and demographic metadata was included differed by source and by participant, and the metadata was provided uncurated.

Whole blood was collected in K2EDTA tubes by collaborating institutions according to the institutions' own protocols. For TCRbeta analysis, collaborators shipped samples as frozen whole blood, isolated PBMCs, or DNA extracted from either of those sample types. For this clone: The antigen this receptor binds is unknown. Base qualities are not at hand, and no much larger clone is one base apart.

TCRbeta CDR3 regions were amplified from genomic DNA using the immunoSEQ Assay, a bias-controlled multiplex PCR. As for the original processing: Within the assay, amplification of reference gene primers was used to estimate how many nucleated cells each sample contained. To quantify the absolute abundance of each unique TCRbeta CDR3 rearrangement, sequence reads were collapsed and filtered. For each sample, productive Simpson clonality was calculated as the square root of Simpson's diversity index across productive rearrangements. As stored in TCRdb, this immuneACCESS dataset retains in-frame rearrangements with V and J assigned. A fraction of the clones does not appear; measured against another copy, unresolved V genes explain less than half of the discrepancy, and the remainder lacks a known reason. V, J and clone size are taken as reported in that table, and D and trimming were inferred from the DNA itself. This sample comprises about 180,000 clones, approximately 87% of them detected only once. The ten largest clonotypes hold about a fifth of the sample.

Spanning cysteine to phenylalanine, the CDR3 consists of 14 amino acids. The entry retains the CDR3 DNA only, 42 bases that are in frame from base 1. Relative to germline, V is missing 7 bases and J is missing 7 bases, with 10 bases of the junction outside any gene match. From a lookup of the germline V gene (reference sequence), CDR1 and CDR2 are LNHDA and SQIVND. The sequence was collected from a man between 65 and 79 years old with active or convalescent COVID-19. The material sequenced was peripheral blood. The rearranged segments are TRBV19 and TRBJ1-2; 9 junctional bases match TRBD1. The CDR3: CASKEGQGSFGYTF. The DNA is as follows: TGTGCCAGTAAAGAGGGACAGGGCTCGTTTGGCTACACCTTC.